The sample holds a few counts of the clone carrying this TCR beta chain. The data stem from a study of beta chain features in type 1 diabetes. Since all of the isolated RNA was reverse transcribed, expressed TCRB transcripts were what got sequenced. Sequencing was performed with immunoSEQ multiplex PCR; in TCRdb, only in-frame clones are kept and a portion is missing. The table lists roughly 610,000 clones, about 16% of them singletons, with 0.093% in the top ten. With 6 bases clipped from V and 5 bases from J, the junction kept 6 bases outside the gene matches. Germline CDR1 MNHEY, CDR2 SMNVEV (reference sequence). This CDR3 region has 14 residues.

The sequencing input was naive CD4+ T cells from blood. The receptor's source is a young man in good health. The chain employs TRBV27 and TRBJ2-3; 9 nucleotides match TRBD1. DNA for the CDR3: TGTGCCAGCAGGGACAGGGGCTTGGTAGATACGCAGTATTTT. Its translation is CASRDRGLVDTQYF.